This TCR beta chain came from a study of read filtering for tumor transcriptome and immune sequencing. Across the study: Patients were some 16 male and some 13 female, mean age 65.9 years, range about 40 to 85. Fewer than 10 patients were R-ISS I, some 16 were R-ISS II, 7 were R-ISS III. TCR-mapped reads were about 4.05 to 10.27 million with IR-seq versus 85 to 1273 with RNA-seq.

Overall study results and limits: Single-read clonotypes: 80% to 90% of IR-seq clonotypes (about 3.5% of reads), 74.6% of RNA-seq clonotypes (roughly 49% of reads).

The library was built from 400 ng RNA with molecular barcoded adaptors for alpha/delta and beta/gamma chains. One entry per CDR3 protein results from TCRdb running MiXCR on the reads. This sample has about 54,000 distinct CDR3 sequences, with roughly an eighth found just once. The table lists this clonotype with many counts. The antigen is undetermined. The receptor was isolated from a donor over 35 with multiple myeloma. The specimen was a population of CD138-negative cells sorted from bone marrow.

The CDR3 DNA follows: TGTGCCAGCAGCTTGCAGCGGGGGGGCTCCTACGAGCAGTACTTC. It is translated as CASSLQRGGSYEQYF. The V call is TRBV11-1, the J call TRBJ2-7; 10 bases fit TRBD2. There are 15 residues in the CDR3. With 3 bases clipped from V and 0 bases from J, the junction kept 2 bases outside the gene matches. Germline V CDR1 and CDR2: SGHAT, FQDESV (reference sequence).